Below, 20 T cell receptor beta chains from the same sample are listed, as sequenced in a study of T cells after posttransplantation cyclophosphamide listed by TCRdb under 2016. The control cohort consisted of under 13 patients who had myeloablative marrow transplants with methotrexate plus a calcineurin inhibitor and who were sampled 1 year after transplant. The library was prepared using the immunoSEQ multiplex PCR assay. What TCRdb holds here is the immuneACCESS table cut down to in-frame rearrangements. Part of the clones is not present; checked against another copy, under half of the missing clones reflect an unresolved V gene, and the others are unexplained. Counted in this sample were some 4,300 clones; over 70% of them appeared once. The ten largest clones capture about half of the sample. The specimen was PBMCs, collected roughly 340 days after allogeneic stem cell transplant with calcineurin inhibitor and methotrexate. Receptors originate from a female patient aged 50-59 years who received an allogeneic stem cell transplant from an unrelated donor, was CMV-positive, and had acute and chronic GVHD. Because of the transplant, the T cells may be the graft donor's rather than the patient's own.

The V gene is TRBV7-8, the J gene TRBJ2-1, with 9 bases lining up with TRBD1. Losses at the gene ends were 5 bases for V and 6 bases for J; bases not matched to a gene: 2. This CDR3 spans 13 amino acids. Per the germline V gene, CDR1 is SGHVS and CDR2 is FQNEAQ. The CDR3 here is CASSQDRGNEQFF. CDR3 DNA sequence: TGTGCCAGCAGCCAGGACAGGGGCAATGAGCAGTTCTTC.

The chain carries TRBV5-1 and TRBJ2-7, with unresolved D. Deletions cut 0 bases from V and 5 bases from J, with 12 bases between. In germline, CDR1 is SGHRS, CDR2 YFSETQ. The CDR3 totals 14 residues. This CDR3 is CASSLGGRFHEQYF. The CDR3, as DNA: TGCGCCAGCAGCTTGGGAGGAAGGTTCCACGAGCAGTACTTC.

The V gene is TRBV9, the J gene TRBJ2-3; TRBD2 agrees at 8 bases. The germline CDR1 and CDR2 sequences are SGDLS and YYNGEE. The CDR3 extends over 16 amino acids. The V gene end was trimmed by 0 bases and the J gene end by 3 bases; junction bases not matched to a gene: 6. The chain's CDR3 is CASSVGGGLFTDTQYF. The CDR3 coding sequence is TGTGCCAGCAGCGTAGGCGGGGGGCTTTTTACAGATACGCAGTATTTT.

In this sample, this clone turned up once. The chain uses TRBV28 and TRBJ2-2; 12 nucleotides line up with TRBD1. The V and J ends lost 8 bases and 1 base, in that order; junction bases with no gene match: 14. The germline CDR1 and CDR2 sequences are MDHEN and SYDVKM. The CDR3 spans 19 residues. The CDR3 nucleotides are TGTGCCAGCTATCTGGGCCTGGGACAGGGGGCGAGGAACACCGGGGAGCTGTTTTTT. This encodes CASYLGLGQGARNTGELFF.

The chain is built from TRBV11-2 and TRBJ1-1; D perhaps matches TRBD1 (6 bases). The CDR3 has 14 residues. V lost 1 base and J lost 4, with 10 bases in between. Germline V lookup: CDR1 SGHAT, CDR2 FQNNGV. Here the CDR3 reads CASSLGQGSTEAFF. CDR3 DNA: TGTGCCAGCAGCTTAGGCCAGGGGAGCACTGAAGCTTTCTTT.

The chain combines TRBV11-3 with TRBJ2-1; TRBD2 might be the D (6 bases). The CDR3 is made up of 13 amino acids. V lost 5 bases and J lost 5, with 10 bases in between. The germline CDR1 and CDR2 sequences are SGHNT and YENEEA. The CDR3 DNA sequence: TGTGCCAGCAGCGTGGGGGGTAACAATGAGCAGTTCTTC. Translated, it gives CASSVGGNNEQFF.

The chain couples TRBV6-5 to TRBJ1-1; unclear D gene. The germline CDR1 and CDR2 sequences are MNHEY and SVGAGI. The CDR3 is made up of 14 amino acids. The V and J ends lost 6 bases and 5 bases respectively, with 16 bases between them. The CDR3, as DNA: TGTGCCAGCAGCTTGGCCGACACGTGGACTGAAGCTTTCTTT. This codes for CASSLADTWTEAFF.

This sequence joins TRBV18 and TRBJ1-1; D might be TRBD1 (6 bases). CDR1 KGHSH and CDR2 LQKENI come from the germline V gene. This CDR3 comprises 13 residues. V was pared by 1 base and J by 8 bases, with 11 bases between. The CDR3 coding sequence is TGTGCCAGCTCACCACGAGACCAGGGGGAAGCTTTCTTT. It is translated as CASSPRDQGEAFF.

This clone was observed a handful of times. This rearrangement joins TRBV30 to TRBJ1-1; tentative D call: TRBD1 (6 bases). V gave up 5 bases and J gave up 4 bases, with 11 bases separating them. The CDR3 length is 12 residues. Germline assignment: CDR1 GTSNPN and CDR2 SVGIG (reference sequence). The CDR3: CAWATGVTEAFF. In DNA form, the CDR3 reads TGTGCCTGGGCGACAGGAGTCACTGAAGCTTTCTTT.

The rearrangement links TRBV19 to TRBJ1-1; tentatively, D is TRBD1 (6 bases). This CDR3 is built from 15 residues. The germline gives CDR1 LNHDA, CDR2 SQIVND (reference sequence). V gave up 1 base and J gave up 0 bases, with 9 bases separating them. The CDR3: CASSIGGLMNTEAFF. The CDR3 DNA follows: TGTGCCAGTAGTATAGGGGGGCTGATGAACACTGAAGCTTTCTTT.

V is TRBV30 and J is TRBJ1-6; TRBD1 might be the D (5 bases). Between the trimmed V and J ends, which lost 0 bases and 16 bases, there was a span of 16 bases. The CDR3 loop spans 13 amino acids. CDR1 and CDR2 (germline): GTSNPN, SVGIG (reference sequence). CDR3 amino acids: CAWSVQVRVPLHF. The CDR3 DNA reads as TGTGCCTGGAGTGTACAGGTTCGGGTTCCTCTCCACTTT.

V is TRBV6-5 and J is TRBJ1-1; a weak D match, TRBD1 (5 bases). Germline CDR1 reads MNHEY; CDR2 reads SVGAGI. The CDR3 sequence is 12 residues long. Deletions cut 8 bases from V and 10 bases from J, with 17 bases between. CDR3 in amino acids: CASGFLGVAAFF. For the CDR3, the DNA is TGTGCCAGCGGATTTTTAGGGGTTGCAGCTTTCTTT.

V usage is TRBV7-9 and J usage is TRBJ2-5; TRBD2 agrees at 7 bases. This CDR3 comprises 17 residues. The germline CDR1 and CDR2 sequences are SEHNR and FQNEAQ (reference sequence). After removal of 6 bases from V and 0 bases from J, the junction contained 13 bases not matched to a gene. CDR3 nucleotides: TGTGCCAGCAGAAGTGGGAGGGGCCCCCCGTACCAAGAGACCCAGTACTTC. Translation gives CASRSGRGPPYQETQYF.

This chain links TRBV19 with TRBJ2-1; D is unclear. V lost 6 bases to trimming and J lost 1 base, with 19 bases between them. The CDR3 totals 17 residues. CDR1 and CDR2 (germline): LNHDA, SQIVND (reference sequence). The CDR3 region is CASSLTTKRESYNEQFF. CDR3 DNA sequence: TGTGCCAGTAGCCTAACCACTAAAAGAGAGTCCTACAATGAGCAGTTCTTC.

The chain combines TRBV5-1 with TRBJ1-1; D gene ambiguous. V lost 6 bases and J lost 3, with 18 bases in between. The CDR3 has 15 residues. Germline V gives CDR1 SGHRS, CDR2 YFSETQ. CDR3 nucleotide sequence: TGCGCCAGCACGCCTGGAGGGAGGGATGACACTGAAGCTTTCTTT. Its translation: CASTPGGRDDTEAFF.

The chain employs TRBV6-5 and TRBJ1-1; D may be TRBD1 (5 bases). V lost 2 bases and J 3 bases, leaving 13 bases between the germline ends. Germline V CDR1 and CDR2: MNHEY, SVGAGI. This CDR3 is 15 amino acids long. The DNA for the CDR3 is TGTGCCAGCAGTTACGGGGGGGTGATGGACACTGAAGCTTTCTTT. As protein: CASSYGGVMDTEAFF.

The chain has TRBV7-2 and TRBJ1-5; 11 bases align to TRBD1. The CDR3 sequence is 19 residues long. Germline V CDR1 and CDR2: SGHTA, FQGNSA. V shed 5 bases and J 4 bases; nucleotides not matched to a gene: 16. CDR3 nucleotide sequence: TGTGCCAGCAGCCACGACCGGGACAGGGGGAGAAGGAGTAATCAGCCCCAGCATTTT. Translated: CASSHDRDRGRRSNQPQHF.

In nucleotides, the CDR3 is TGTGCCTGGAGCAGGACAGGGAACACTGAAGCTTTCTTT. Residues: CAWSRTGNTEAFF. The rearrangement joins TRBV30 to TRBJ1-1; the match to TRBD1 covers 7 bases. Per germline, CDR1 GTSNPN and CDR2 SVGIG (reference sequence). The ends lost 3 bases at V and 1 base at J; junction bases unmatched: 2. There are 13 residues in the CDR3. Variable domain in full (rest from reference TRBV30 and TRBJ1-1): SQTIHQWPATLVQPVGSPLSLECTVEGTSNPNLYWYRQAAGRGLQLLFYSVGIGQISSEVPQNLSASRPQDRQFILSSKKLLLSDSGFYLCAWSRTGNTEAFFGQGTRLTVV.

The chain links TRBV27 to TRBJ2-2, with TRBD1 matching over 7 bases. Germline trimming cut 0 bases from V and 6 bases from J; bases unmatched to any gene: 1. The CDR3 loop spans 14 amino acids. In germline, CDR1 is MNHEY, CDR2 SMNVEV (reference sequence). In DNA form, the CDR3 reads TGTGCCAGCAGTTTATCCGGACAGGCCGGGGAGCTGTTTTTT. Its protein product is CASSLSGQAGELFF.

Sample share makes this clone hyperexpanded (1% or more). The V gene is TRBV2, the J gene TRBJ2-2; no firm D call. Germline assignment: CDR1 SNHLY and CDR2 FYNNEI. Deletions cut 0 bases from V and 1 base from J, with 3 bases between. The CDR3 contains 14 residues. CDR3 sequence (DNA): TGTGCCAGCAGTGAAGCCTGGAACACCGGGGAGCTGTTTTTT. The encoded protein is CASSEAWNTGELFF.